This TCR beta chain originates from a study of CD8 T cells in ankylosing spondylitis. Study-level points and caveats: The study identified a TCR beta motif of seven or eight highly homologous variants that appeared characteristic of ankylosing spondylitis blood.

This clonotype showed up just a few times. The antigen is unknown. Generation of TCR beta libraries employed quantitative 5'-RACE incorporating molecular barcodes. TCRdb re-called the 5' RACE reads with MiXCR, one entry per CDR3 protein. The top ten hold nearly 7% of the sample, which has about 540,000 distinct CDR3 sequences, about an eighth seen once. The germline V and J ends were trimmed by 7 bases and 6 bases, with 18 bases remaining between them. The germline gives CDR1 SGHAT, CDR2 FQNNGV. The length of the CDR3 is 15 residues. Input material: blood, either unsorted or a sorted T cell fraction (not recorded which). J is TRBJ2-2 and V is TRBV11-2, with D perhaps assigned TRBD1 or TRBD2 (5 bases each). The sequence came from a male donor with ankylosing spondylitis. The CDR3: CASNGGPTLAGELFF. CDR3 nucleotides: TGTGCCAGCAATGGGGGACCGACTCTAGCCGGGGAGCTGTTTTTT.